This section outlines one T cell receptor beta chain sequence together with its context. CDR3 length: 16 residues. Trimming cost V 5 bases and J 3 bases; bases outside gene matches: 7. Looked up from germline, CDR1 is SGHNT and CDR2 is YENEEA. The data belong to a study of control samples from healthy donors and cancer patients. Produced via immunoSEQ multiplex PCR; TCRdb's table is partial and in-frame only. Here the sample spans under 450,000 clones, roughly 90% being singletons. Specimen: PBMCs. The sequence came from a middle-aged man with head and neck cancer. The chain recombines TRBV11-3 with TRBJ2-1; TRBD2 matches 10 bases. The CDR3 region has the DNA TGTGCCAGCAGCCCCAGCGGGAGGGCTATCTACAATGAGCAGTTCTTC. It is translated as CASSPSGRAIYNEQFF.